The 27 T cell receptor beta chains below come from one sample, sequenced in a study of T cell changes during pregnancy in multiple sclerosis. The data were produced by immunoSEQ multiplex PCR, yet TCRdb's version contains in-frame clones alone and is incomplete. The sample contains around 60,000 clones, about nine tenths of which appear only once. This specimen consisted of peripheral blood, obtained in the second trimester of pregnancy. All receptors come from a female donor in good health, enrolled as a control in a pregnancy study.

The chain carries TRBV7-9 and TRBJ2-7; 10 bases map to TRBD1. J lost 6 bases, V lost 5 bases, and 13 bases had no gene match. Germline loops: CDR1 SEHNR, CDR2 FQNEAQ (reference sequence). The CDR3 covers 16 residues. The CDR3 sequence is CASSIGRGTGVSEQYF. CDR3 nucleotide sequence: TGTGCCAGCAGCATAGGCCGGGGGACAGGGGTATCCGAGCAGTACTTC.

This sequence joins TRBV7-2 and TRBJ2-3; TRBD2 matches 10 bases. Trimming removed 1 base from V and 6 bases from J; junction bases left unmatched: 13. The CDR3 consists of 18 residues. CDR1 and CDR2 (germline): SGHTA, FQGNSA. The CDR3 loop reads CASSLGGAGGGALDTQYF. The CDR3 bases are TGTGCCAGCAGCTTAGGGGGAGCGGGAGGGGGCGCCTTGGATACGCAGTATTTT.

The rearrangement links TRBV6-5 to TRBJ2-3, with TRBD1 as a possible D gene (7 bases). This CDR3 region has 14 residues. In germline, CDR1 is MNHEY, CDR2 SVGAGI. Trimming took 7 bases from V and 6 from J, leaving 17 bases between them. DNA for the CDR3: TGTGCCAGCACCCGGACAGGTCGGGGGGATACGCAGTATTTT. This encodes CASTRTGRGDTQYF.

The genes are TRBV29-1 and TRBJ2-7, with D possibly being TRBD1 (6 bases). The CDR3 spans 14 residues. Germline V gives CDR1 SQVTM, CDR2 ANQGSEA. V lost 5 bases and J 3 bases, leaving 17 bases between the germline ends. CDR3 region: CSVCVGQSVYEQYF. Written as DNA, the CDR3 is TGCAGCGTTTGCGTAGGACAGTCCGTCTACGAGCAGTACTTC.

This clone was observed a single time. The CDR3 sequence is CASRARGTNEKLFF. The CDR3 bases are TGTGCCAGCAGGGCCCGGGGGACTAATGAAAAACTGTTTTTT. This chain joins TRBV6-1 and TRBJ1-4, with a weak D call TRBD1 (5 bases). The germline gives CDR1 MNHNS, CDR2 SASEGT. V lost 6 bases to trimming and J lost 2 bases, with 10 bases between them. The CDR3 consists of 14 residues.

This clone was seen a few times. The chain carries TRBV4-2 and TRBJ2-5; TRBD2 matches at 11 bases. The germline CDR1 and CDR2 sequences are LGHNA and YNFKEQ. The CDR3 spans 16 residues. With V trimmed by 1 base and J by 2 bases, 3 bases remained unmatched. CDR3 in DNA: TGTGCCAGCAGCCAAGGGGCTAGCGGGGGGCAAGAGACCCAGTACTTC. Its protein is CASSQGASGGQETQYF.

The rearrangement uses TRBV7-3 and TRBJ2-7; D might be TRBD1 (8 bases). The CDR3 runs to 14 residues. Trimming cost V 6 bases and J 3 bases, with 15 bases left between them. Germline CDR1 and CDR2: SGHTA and FQGTGA. CDR3 in DNA: TGTGCCAGCAGTACACAGGGGGGGGACTACGAGCAGTACTTC. Protein: CASSTQGGDYEQYF.

This chain links TRBV6-1 with TRBJ2-3; D not certain. V lost 10 bases and J 1 base, leaving 9 bases between the germline ends. CDR3 length equals 12 residues. The germline CDR1 and CDR2 sequences are MNHNS and SASEGT. CDR3: CANLPGTDTQYF. CDR3 bases: TGTGCCAATCTCCCAGGCACAGATACGCAGTATTTT.

The genes are TRBV4-3 and TRBJ2-1, with 8 bases matching TRBD1. CDR1 is LGHNA, CDR2 YSLEER, per germline. Unmatched junction bases numbered 3, after V lost 4 bases and J lost 7 bases. The CDR3 extends over 13 amino acids. The CDR3 is CASSRTGRNEQFF. In DNA form, the CDR3 reads TGCGCCAGCAGCCGGACAGGGAGAAATGAGCAGTTCTTC.

The chain couples TRBV5-4 to TRBJ2-1; 12 bases map to TRBD2. Germline lookup yields CDR1 SGHNT and CDR2 YYREEE (reference sequence). V shed 4 bases, J shed 6 bases, and the junction held 2 bases outside the gene matches. This CDR3 comprises 14 residues. Here the CDR3 reads CASSPGLAGNEQFF. The CDR3 DNA sequence: TGTGCCAGCAGCCCGGGACTAGCGGGCAATGAGCAGTTCTTC.

The chain uses TRBV4-2 and TRBJ1-6, with 12 positions matching TRBD1. The CDR3 has 16 amino acids. Germline V gene sequence: CDR1 LGHNA, CDR2 YNFKEQ. Trimming took 1 base from V and 10 from J; bases not matched to a gene: 5. CDR3 loop: CASSQGGTGGGSPLHF. The CDR3 bases are TGTGCCAGCAGCCAAGGTGGGACAGGGGGCGGGTCACCCCTCCACTTT.

The V and J genes are TRBV7-3 and TRBJ2-1, with 8 bases matching TRBD2. Germline V gene sequence: CDR1 SGHTA, CDR2 FQGTGA. CDR3 length equals 14 residues. Unmatched junction bases numbered 6, after V lost 5 bases and J lost 6 bases. CDR3 in amino acids: CASSPLTSGNEQFF. CDR3 DNA: TGTGCCAGCAGCCCTCTCACTAGCGGCAATGAGCAGTTCTTC.

The J gene is TRBJ1-1, the V gene TRBV29-1; 7 nucleotides agree with TRBD1. CDR3 length equals 13 residues. Trimming at V came to 7 bases and at J to 0 bases, leaving 5 bases not matched to a gene. CDR1 and CDR2 from the germline V gene are SQVTM and ANQGSEA. The CDR3 here is CSAAGGLNTEAFF. DNA for the CDR3: TGCAGCGCCGCAGGGGGATTGAACACTGAAGCTTTCTTT.

This clone occurred a few times. The rearrangement uses TRBV5-6 and TRBJ2-3; the D gene is possibly TRBD2 (5 bases). Trimming stripped 4 bases from V and 6 bases from J, with 9 bases between. The CDR3 consists of 12 residues. Per the germline V gene, CDR1 is SGHDT and CDR2 is YYEEEE. The CDR3 sequence: CASSAGTDTQYF. CDR3 nucleotides: TGTGCCAGCAGCGCGGGTACGGATACGCAGTATTTT.

V and J are TRBV7-8 and TRBJ1-2; D ambiguous. In germline, CDR1 is SGHVS, CDR2 FQNEAQ. The CDR3 length is 16 residues. The V and J ends lost 4 bases and 7 bases respectively, with 22 bases between them. For the CDR3, the DNA is TGTGCCAGCAGCTCCGGGCAGGCGGAGCCCGGGAGTGGCTACACCTTC. Its protein is CASSSGQAEPGSGYTF.

The gene calls are TRBV28 and TRBJ2-3; 8 nucleotides agree with TRBD2. Per germline, CDR1 MDHEN and CDR2 SYDVKM. With V trimmed by 8 bases and J by 0 bases, 7 bases remained unmatched. This CDR3 region has 15 residues. The DNA of the CDR3 is TGTGCCAGCCGAGATAGCGGGGCGAGCACAGATACGCAGTATTTT. It specifies CASRDSGASTDTQYF.

This rearrangement joins TRBV7-3 to TRBJ2-3; 11 positions agree with TRBD2. J lost 6 bases, V lost 5 bases, and 13 bases had no gene match. CDR1 SGHTA and CDR2 FQGTGA come from the germline V gene. CDR3 length equals 17 residues. The chain's CDR3 is CASSPTLLAGVLDTQYF. For the CDR3, the DNA is TGTGCCAGCAGCCCTACCCTACTAGCGGGAGTTCTTGATACGCAGTATTTT. The variable domain in full, completed from reference TRBV7-3 and TRBJ2-3, reads GAGVSQTPSNKVTEKGKYVELRCDPISGHTALYWYRQSLGQGPEFLIYFQGTGAADDSGLPNDRFFAVRPEGSVSTLKIQRTERGDSAVYLCASSPTLLAGVLDTQYFGPGTRLTVL.

The V and J genes are TRBV11-2 and TRBJ2-3; 9 positions match TRBD2. CDR1 SGHAT and CDR2 FQNNGV come from the germline V gene. J lost 6 bases, V lost 0 bases, and 7 bases had no gene match. CDR3 length: 16 amino acids. The CDR3 protein is CASSLEGGRVRDTQYF. The CDR3 nucleotides are TGTGCCAGCAGCTTAGAAGGCGGGAGGGTCAGGGATACGCAGTATTTT.

This chain connects TRBV6-1 to TRBJ2-5; tentatively, D is TRBD2 (5 bases). CDR1 is MNHNS and CDR2 is SASEGT in the germline V gene. The length of the CDR3 is 15 residues. V was clipped by 7 bases and J by 5 bases, with 20 bases between them. The CDR3 is CASKRVAGSTETQYF. The CDR3 bases are TGTGCCAGCAAGAGGGTAGCCGGGTCGACGGAGACCCAGTACTTC.

The chain carries TRBV5-6 and TRBJ2-3, with 9 bases fitting TRBD2. The CDR3 totals 17 residues. The V segment lost 0 bases and the J segment 0 bases; nucleotides outside the gene matches: 5. The germline CDR1 and CDR2 sequences are SGHDT and YYEEEE. The CDR3 nucleotides are TGTGCCAGCAGCTTGGGGGCGACTAGCGGTAGCACAGATACGCAGTATTTT. Translating it yields CASSLGATSGSTDTQYF.

The chain combines TRBV19 with TRBJ2-3; unclear D gene. The CDR3 has 15 amino acids. The germline V gene encodes CDR1 LNHDA and CDR2 SQIVND (reference sequence). V was shortened by 1 base and J by 1 base, with 9 bases between the two germline ends. The CDR3 DNA follows: TGTGCCAGTAGTATAGGGCAGATGGGCACAGATACGCAGTATTTT. It encodes CASSIGQMGTDTQYF.

This chain connects TRBV5-1 to TRBJ2-3; TRBD1 matches at 7 bases. The germline gives CDR1 SGHRS, CDR2 YFSETQ. CDR3 size: 15 residues. With V trimmed by 4 bases and J by 4 bases, 9 bases remained unmatched. The DNA of the CDR3 is TGCGCCAGCAGCCCCGGACACAGGGGCCCAGATACGCAGTATTTT. Translated, it gives CASSPGHRGPDTQYF.

This clone was recorded once. J is TRBJ1-6 and V is TRBV6-5; D may be TRBD1 (5 bases). The CDR3 consists of 14 residues. Looked up from germline, CDR1 is MNHEY and CDR2 is SVGAGI. V lost 5 bases and J 3 bases, leaving 8 bases between the germline ends. CDR3 loop: CASSATVYNSPLHF. In nucleotides, the CDR3 is TGTGCCAGCAGTGCGACAGTCTATAATTCACCCCTCCACTTT.

This chain links TRBV5-6 with TRBJ2-1; D is undetermined. The germline V and J ends were trimmed by 2 bases and 0 bases, with 12 bases remaining between them. CDR1 and CDR2 from the germline V gene are SGHDT and YYEEEE. CDR3 length equals 16 residues. The CDR3 loop reads CASSLGASSSYNEQFF. As DNA, the CDR3 is TGTGCCAGCAGCTTAGGAGCGTCAAGCTCCTACAATGAGCAGTTCTTC.

This chain joins TRBV30 and TRBJ1-2; D might be TRBD1 (5 bases). The germline gives CDR1 GTSNPN, CDR2 SVGIG (reference sequence). Trimming shortened V by 4 bases and J by 4 bases, and 10 bases separated the two germline ends. There are 12 residues in the CDR3. CDR3 region: CAWNPGGYGYTF. DNA of the CDR3: TGTGCCTGGAATCCCGGGGGCTATGGCTACACCTTC. The complete variable domain, with remaining parts taken from reference TRBV30 and TRBJ1-2, reads SQTIHQWPATLVQPVGSPLSLECTVEGTSNPNLYWYRQAAGRGLQLLFYSVGIGQISSEVPQNLSASRPQDRQFILSSKKLLLSDSGFYLCAWNPGGYGYTFGSGTRLTVV.

The V gene is TRBV7-8, the J gene TRBJ2-1; D may be TRBD2 (5 bases). V was trimmed by 4 bases and J by 2 bases, leaving 9 bases between them. Germline CDR1 SGHVS, CDR2 FQNEAQ. The CDR3 totals 14 residues. CDR3 amino acids: CASSSSGAYNEQFF. CDR3 DNA: TGTGCCAGCAGCTCTTCCGGGGCCTACAATGAGCAGTTCTTC.

This chain joins TRBV29-1 and TRBJ2-2, with 8 bases identical to TRBD1. V was clipped by 4 bases and J by 0 bases; unmatched bases: 7. CDR1 and CDR2 from the germline V gene are SQVTM and ANQGSEA. The CDR3 consists of 16 residues. Here the CDR3 DNA reads TGCAGCGTTGTCACTCCGACAGGGGCGAACACCGGGGAGCTGTTTTTT. Protein: CSVVTPTGANTGELFF.